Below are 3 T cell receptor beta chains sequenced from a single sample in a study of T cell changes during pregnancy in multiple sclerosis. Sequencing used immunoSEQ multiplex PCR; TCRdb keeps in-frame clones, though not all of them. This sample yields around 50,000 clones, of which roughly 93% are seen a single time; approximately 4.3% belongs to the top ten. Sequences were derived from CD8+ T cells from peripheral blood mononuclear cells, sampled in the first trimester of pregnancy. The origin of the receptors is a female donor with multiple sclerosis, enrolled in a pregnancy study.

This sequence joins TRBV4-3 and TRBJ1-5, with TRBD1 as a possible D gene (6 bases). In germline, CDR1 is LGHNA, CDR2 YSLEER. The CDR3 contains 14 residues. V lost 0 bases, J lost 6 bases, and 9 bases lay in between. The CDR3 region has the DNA TGCGCCAGCAGCCAAGATAGGGGGAGTCAGCCCCAGCATTTT. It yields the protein CASSQDRGSQPQHF.

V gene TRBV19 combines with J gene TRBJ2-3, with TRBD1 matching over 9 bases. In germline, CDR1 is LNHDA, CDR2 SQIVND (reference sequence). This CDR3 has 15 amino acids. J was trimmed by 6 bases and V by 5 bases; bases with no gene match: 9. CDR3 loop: CASSSRTGERDTQYF. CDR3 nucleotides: TGTGCCAGTAGTTCTCGGACAGGGGAGAGGGATACGCAGTATTTT.

CDR3 sequence (DNA): TGTGCCAGCAGTTTTGGAAGGGCAGGGATAGATACGCAGTATTTT. It encodes CASSFGRAGIDTQYF. This chain connects TRBV27 to TRBJ2-3, with D maybe TRBD1 (5 bases). CDR1 MNHEY and CDR2 SMNVEV come from the germline V gene (reference sequence). V was trimmed by 3 bases and J by 5 bases, leaving 15 bases between them. This CDR3 has 15 residues.